Listed below are T cell receptor beta chains from one sample, sequenced in a study of T cell responses to AZD1222 COVID-19 vaccine. TCRdb's copy holds only in-frame clones and misses some; the assay was immunoSEQ multiplex PCR. Altogether about 140,000 clones are present, 92% being singletons, with the ten largest covering around 3%. Sequenced here: peripheral blood, sampled on day 0 of AZD1222 vaccination. All receptors come from an adult in good health. The CDR3 runs from the conserved cysteine through the conserved F or W. The D gene is left open where the match is weak. Only some rows state a clone size, as once, few, many or a class for expanded clones.

TRBV7-3	-	TRBJ1-1	-	CASSPGRNTEAFF	TGTGCCAGCAGCCCTGGTAGGAACACTGAAGCTTTCTTT
TRBV28	-	TRBJ2-7	-	CASRTQDGISYEQYF	TGTGCCAGCAGAACTCAAGACGGGATCTCCTACGAGCAGTACTTC
TRBV5-1	TRBD2	TRBJ2-3	-	CASRVLGLGTDTQYF	TGCGCCAGCAGGGTCCTAGGACTAGGGACAGATACGCAGTATTTT
TRBV6-5	-	TRBJ2-7	-	CASSYGPTTYEQYF	TGTGCCAGCAGTTACGGTCCGACCACCTACGAGCAGTACTTC
TRBV10-2	-	TRBJ1-1	-	CASSYGRGTEAFF	TGCGCCAGCAGTTATGGTAGAGGCACTGAAGCTTTCTTT
TRBV20-1	-	TRBJ2-1	-	CSARLVEQFF	TGCAGTGCTAGACTAGTTGAGCAGTTCTTC
TRBV19	-	TRBJ1-1	-	CASSMNGLNTEAFF	TGTGCCAGTAGTATGAACGGCCTGAACACTGAAGCTTTCTTT
TRBV7-9	-	TRBJ1-1	-	CASSLGTVNTEAFF	TGTGCCAGCAGCTTGGGGACGGTGAACACTGAAGCTTTCTTT
TRBV3-1/TRBV3-2	TRBD2	TRBJ2-1	-	CASSQDGELAASYNEQFF	TGTGCCAGCAGCCAAGATGGTGAGCTAGCGGCATCCTACAATGAGCAGTTCTTC
TRBV19	-	TRBJ2-7	-	CASSTPITYEQYF	TGTGCCAGTAGTACACCTATTACCTACGAGCAGTACTTC
TRBV6-1	-	TRBJ2-5	-	CASSEVEQETQYF	TGTGCCAGCAGTGAAGTGGAACAAGAGACCCAGTACTTC
TRBV13	-	TRBJ2-7	-	CASRPTGTENPYEQYF	TGTGCCAGCAGGCCTACAGGAACCGAAAACCCCTACGAGCAGTACTTC
TRBV30	-	TRBJ1-1	-	CAWSSYYSDTEAFF	TGTGCCTGGAGTAGTTACTACAGCGACACTGAAGCTTTCTTT
TRBV11-2	-	TRBJ2-1	-	CASSLSGREQFF	TGTGCCAGCAGCTTATCTGGCAGGGAGCAGTTCTTC
TRBV7-2	-	TRBJ2-7	-	CASNSKPYEQYF	TGTGCCAGCAACTCAAAGCCCTACGAGCAGTACTTC
TRBV6-1	-	TRBJ1-5	-	CASSEGGGFNQPQHF	TGTGCCAGCAGTGAGGGGGGGGGATTCAATCAGCCCCAGCATTTT
TRBV3-1/TRBV3-2	TRBD2	TRBJ2-7	-	CASSQTSGRGEQYF	TGTGCCAGCAGCCAGACTAGCGGGAGAGGCGAGCAGTACTTC
TRBV28	TRBD1	TRBJ1-6	-	CATQDRGWNSPLHF	TGTGCCACCCAGGACAGGGGATGGAATTCACCCCTCCACTTT
TRBV2	TRBD1	TRBJ1-5	-	CASRDGTGNQPQHF	TGTGCCAGCAGGGACGGGACAGGAAATCAGCCCCAGCATTTT
TRBV4-2	-	TRBJ2-6	once	CASSQDQQFGANVLTF	TGTGCCAGCAGCCAAGATCAACAGTTCGGGGCCAACGTCCTGACTTTC